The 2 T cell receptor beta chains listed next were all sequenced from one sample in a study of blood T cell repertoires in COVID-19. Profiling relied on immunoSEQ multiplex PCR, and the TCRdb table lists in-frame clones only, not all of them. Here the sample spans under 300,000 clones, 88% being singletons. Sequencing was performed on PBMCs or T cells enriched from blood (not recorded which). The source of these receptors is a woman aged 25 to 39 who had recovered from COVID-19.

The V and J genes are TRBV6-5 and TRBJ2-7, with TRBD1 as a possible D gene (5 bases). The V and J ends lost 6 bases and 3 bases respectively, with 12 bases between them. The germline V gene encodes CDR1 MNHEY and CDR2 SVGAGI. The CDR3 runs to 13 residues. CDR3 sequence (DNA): TGTGCCAGCAGCCCCGACAGATTCTACGAGCAGTACTTC. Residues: CASSPDRFYEQYF.

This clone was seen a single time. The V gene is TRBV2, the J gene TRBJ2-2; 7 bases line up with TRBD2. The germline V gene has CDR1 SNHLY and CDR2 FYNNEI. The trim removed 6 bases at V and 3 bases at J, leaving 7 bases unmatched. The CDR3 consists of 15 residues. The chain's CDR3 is CASRWAGRDTGELFF. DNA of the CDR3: TGTGCCAGCAGATGGGCAGGGAGGGACACCGGGGAGCTGTTTTTT.